A single T cell receptor (beta chain) is shown here with its context. Its antigen is as yet unknown. Using immunoSEQ multiplex PCR, the repertoire was profiled, and TCRdb retains in-frame clones only, with some absent. The table shows 15,000 to 20,000 clones, with under 85% occurring only once. This sample was taken from a study of PD-1 blockade in classical Hodgkin lymphoma. Findings and caveats of the study: The repertoire differences lack a defined cause, possibly disease activity or prior therapy. Newly diagnosed patients were reported to start with lower TCR diversity than healthy donors.

The germline CDR1 and CDR2 sequences are SGHRS and YFSETQ. The ends lost 7 bases at V and 3 bases at J; junction bases unmatched: 2. The CDR3 is 12 amino acids. Time point described: newly diagnosed, previously untreated cHL patient sample. Out of thawed PBMCs, magnetic negative selection purified CD4+ T cells. Comparison relied on PBMCs that came from newly diagnosed, untreated classical Hodgkin lymphoma. The chain recombines TRBV5-1 with TRBJ2-3; 7 bases map to TRBD2. The source of this sequence is a human donor with classical Hodgkin lymphoma. Sequenced input: CD4+ T cells from blood. As DNA, the CDR3 is TGCGCCAGCCGACTAGCTACAGATACGCAGTATTTT. It is translated as CASRLATDTQYF.